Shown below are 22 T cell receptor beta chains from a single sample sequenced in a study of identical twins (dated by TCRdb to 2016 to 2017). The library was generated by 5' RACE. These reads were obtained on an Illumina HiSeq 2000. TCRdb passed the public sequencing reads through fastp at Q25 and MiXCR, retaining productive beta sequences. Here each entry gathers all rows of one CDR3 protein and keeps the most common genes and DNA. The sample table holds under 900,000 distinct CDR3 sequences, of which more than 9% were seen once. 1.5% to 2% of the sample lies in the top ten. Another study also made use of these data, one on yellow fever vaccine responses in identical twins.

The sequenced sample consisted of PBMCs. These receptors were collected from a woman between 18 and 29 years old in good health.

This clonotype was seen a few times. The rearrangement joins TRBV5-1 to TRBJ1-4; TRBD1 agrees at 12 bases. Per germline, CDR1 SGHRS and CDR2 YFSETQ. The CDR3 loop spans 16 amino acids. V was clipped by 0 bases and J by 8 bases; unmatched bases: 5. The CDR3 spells CASSLGGTGGEEKLFF. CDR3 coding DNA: TGCGCCAGCAGCTTGGGGGGGACAGGGGGCGAAGAAAAACTGTTTTTT.

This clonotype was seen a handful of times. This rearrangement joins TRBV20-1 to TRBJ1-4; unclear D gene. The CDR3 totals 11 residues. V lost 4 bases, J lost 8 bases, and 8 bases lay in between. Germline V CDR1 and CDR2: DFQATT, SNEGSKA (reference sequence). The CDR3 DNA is TGCAGTGCTACCACTACGGAAAAACTGTTTTTT. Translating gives CSATTTEKLFF.

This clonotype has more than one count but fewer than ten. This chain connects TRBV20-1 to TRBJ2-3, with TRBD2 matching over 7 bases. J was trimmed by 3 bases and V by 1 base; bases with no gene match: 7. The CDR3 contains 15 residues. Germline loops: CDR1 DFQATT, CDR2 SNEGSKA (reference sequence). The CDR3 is CSARGKAGRTDTQYF. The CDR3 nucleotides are TGCAGTGCTAGAGGTAAAGCGGGGAGAACAGATACGCAGTATTTT.

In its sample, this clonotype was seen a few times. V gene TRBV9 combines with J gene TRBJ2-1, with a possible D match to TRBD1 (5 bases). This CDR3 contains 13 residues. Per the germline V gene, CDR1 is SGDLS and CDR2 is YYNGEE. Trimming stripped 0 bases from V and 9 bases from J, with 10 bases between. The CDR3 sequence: CASSVAGQGEQFF. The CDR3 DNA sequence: TGTGCCAGCAGCGTAGCTGGGCAGGGTGAGCAGTTCTTC.

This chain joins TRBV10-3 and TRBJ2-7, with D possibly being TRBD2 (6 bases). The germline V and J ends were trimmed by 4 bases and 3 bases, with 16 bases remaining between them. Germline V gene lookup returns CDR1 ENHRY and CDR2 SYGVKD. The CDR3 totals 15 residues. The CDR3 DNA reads TGTGCCATCAGTGGGAGGGAACCTGTTAGCTACGAGCAGTACTTC. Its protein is CAISGREPVSYEQYF.

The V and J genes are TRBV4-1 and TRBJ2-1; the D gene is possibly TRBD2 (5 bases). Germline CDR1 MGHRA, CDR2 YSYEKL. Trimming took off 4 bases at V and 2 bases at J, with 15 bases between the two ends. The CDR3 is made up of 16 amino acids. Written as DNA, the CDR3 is TGCGCCAGCAGCCGAGGACTCCCTGTGGCCTACAATGAGCAGTTCTTC. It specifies CASSRGLPVAYNEQFF.

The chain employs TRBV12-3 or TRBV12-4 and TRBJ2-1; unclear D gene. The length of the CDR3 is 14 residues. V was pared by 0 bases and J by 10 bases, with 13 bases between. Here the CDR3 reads CASSLAGYSGEQFF. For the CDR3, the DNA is TGTGCCAGCAGTTTAGCCGGGTACTCAGGCGAGCAGTTCTTC.

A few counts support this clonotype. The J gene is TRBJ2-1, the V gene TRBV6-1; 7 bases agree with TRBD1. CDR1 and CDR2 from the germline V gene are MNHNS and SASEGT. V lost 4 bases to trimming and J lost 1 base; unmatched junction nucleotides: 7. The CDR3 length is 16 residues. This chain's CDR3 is CASSVRQGKSYNEQFF. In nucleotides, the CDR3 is TGTGCCAGCAGTGTACGACAGGGAAAATCCTACAATGAGCAGTTCTTC.

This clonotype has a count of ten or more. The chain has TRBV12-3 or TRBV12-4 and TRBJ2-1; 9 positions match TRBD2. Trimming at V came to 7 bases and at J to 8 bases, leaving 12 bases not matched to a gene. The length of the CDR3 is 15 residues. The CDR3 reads CASTPSAGGSDEQFF. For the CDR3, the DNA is TGTGCCAGCACCCCATCGGCGGGAGGGTCAGATGAGCAGTTCTTC.

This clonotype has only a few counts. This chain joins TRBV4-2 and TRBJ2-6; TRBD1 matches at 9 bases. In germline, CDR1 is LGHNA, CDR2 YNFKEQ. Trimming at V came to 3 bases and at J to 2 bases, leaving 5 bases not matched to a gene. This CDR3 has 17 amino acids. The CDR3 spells CASSQRQGDAGANVLTF. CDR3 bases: TGTGCCAGCAGCCAGAGACAGGGGGACGCTGGGGCCAACGTCCTGACTTTC.

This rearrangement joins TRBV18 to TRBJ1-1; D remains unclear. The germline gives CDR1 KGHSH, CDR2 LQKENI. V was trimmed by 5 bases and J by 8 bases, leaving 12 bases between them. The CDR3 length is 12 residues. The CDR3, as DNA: TGTGCCAGCTCATACCGGGCGGGGGAAGCTTTCTTT. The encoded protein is CASSYRAGEAFF.

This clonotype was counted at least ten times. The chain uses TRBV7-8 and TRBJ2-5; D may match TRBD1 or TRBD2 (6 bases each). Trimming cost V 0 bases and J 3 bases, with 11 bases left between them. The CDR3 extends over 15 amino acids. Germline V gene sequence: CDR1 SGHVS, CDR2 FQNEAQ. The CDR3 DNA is TGTGCCAGCAGCTTAGCGTGGAGGGGGAAAGAGACCCAGTACTTC. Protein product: CASSLAWRGKETQYF.

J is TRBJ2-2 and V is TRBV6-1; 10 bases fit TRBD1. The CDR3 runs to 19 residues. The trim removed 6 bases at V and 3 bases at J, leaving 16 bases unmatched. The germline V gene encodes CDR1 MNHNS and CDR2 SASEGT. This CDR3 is CASRPQVLAGTGDTGELFF. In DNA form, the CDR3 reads TGTGCCAGCAGACCCCAAGTCCTAGCCGGGACAGGGGACACCGGGGAGCTGTTTTTT.

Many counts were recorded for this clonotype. The CDR3 sequence is CASSLIRDTQYF. CDR3 in DNA: TGCGCCAGCAGCTTGATTAGGGATACGCAGTATTTT. The rearrangement uses TRBV5-1 and TRBJ2-3, with D unclear. Germline assignment: CDR1 SGHRS and CDR2 YFSETQ. CDR3 length: 12 residues. Trimming removed 1 base at V and 6 bases at J, with 6 bases between.

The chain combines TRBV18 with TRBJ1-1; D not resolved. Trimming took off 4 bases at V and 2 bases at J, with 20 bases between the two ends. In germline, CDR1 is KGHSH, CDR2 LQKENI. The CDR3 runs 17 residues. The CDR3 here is CASSLWPTASQNTEAFF. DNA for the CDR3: TGTGCCAGCTCACTGTGGCCGACCGCCAGCCAAAACACTGAAGCTTTCTTT.

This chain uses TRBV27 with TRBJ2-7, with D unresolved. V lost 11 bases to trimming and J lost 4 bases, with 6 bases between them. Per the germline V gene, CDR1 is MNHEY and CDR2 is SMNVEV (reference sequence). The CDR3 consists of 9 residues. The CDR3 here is CAASYEQYF. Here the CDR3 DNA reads TGTGCCGCCTCTTACGAGCAGTACTTC.

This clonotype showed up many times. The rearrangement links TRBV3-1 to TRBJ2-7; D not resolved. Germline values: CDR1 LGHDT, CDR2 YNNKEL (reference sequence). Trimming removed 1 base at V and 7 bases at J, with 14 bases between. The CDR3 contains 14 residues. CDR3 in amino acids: CASSQGATPWEQYF. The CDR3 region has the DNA TGTGCCAGCAGCCAAGGGGCCACACCTTGGGAGCAGTACTTC.

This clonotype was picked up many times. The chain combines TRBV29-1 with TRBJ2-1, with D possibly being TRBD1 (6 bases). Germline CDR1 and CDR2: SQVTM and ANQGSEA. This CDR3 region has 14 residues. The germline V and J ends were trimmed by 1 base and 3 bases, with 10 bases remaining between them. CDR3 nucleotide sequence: TGCAGCGTTGAAGGACGGGACATCTACAATGAGCAGTTCTTC. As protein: CSVEGRDIYNEQFF.

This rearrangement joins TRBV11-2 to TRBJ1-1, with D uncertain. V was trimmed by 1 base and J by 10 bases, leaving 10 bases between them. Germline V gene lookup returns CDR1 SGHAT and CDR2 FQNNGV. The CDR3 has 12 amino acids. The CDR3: CASSLGGWRAFF. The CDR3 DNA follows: TGTGCCAGCAGCTTAGGAGGGTGGCGAGCTTTCTTT.

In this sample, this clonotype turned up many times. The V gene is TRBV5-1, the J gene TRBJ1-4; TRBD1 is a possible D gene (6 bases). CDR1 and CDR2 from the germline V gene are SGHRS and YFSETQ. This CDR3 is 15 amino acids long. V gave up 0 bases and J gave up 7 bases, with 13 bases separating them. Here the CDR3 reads CASSLGRGVSEKLFF. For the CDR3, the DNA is TGCGCCAGCAGCTTGGGCAGGGGCGTAAGTGAAAAACTGTTTTTT.

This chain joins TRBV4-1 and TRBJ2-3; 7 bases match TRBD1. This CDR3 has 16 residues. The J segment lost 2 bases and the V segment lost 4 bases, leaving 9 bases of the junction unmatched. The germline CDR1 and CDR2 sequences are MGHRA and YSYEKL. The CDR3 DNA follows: TGCGCCAGCAGCCCCAAGGGACAGCCTCTCACAGATACGCAGTATTTT. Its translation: CASSPKGQPLTDTQYF.

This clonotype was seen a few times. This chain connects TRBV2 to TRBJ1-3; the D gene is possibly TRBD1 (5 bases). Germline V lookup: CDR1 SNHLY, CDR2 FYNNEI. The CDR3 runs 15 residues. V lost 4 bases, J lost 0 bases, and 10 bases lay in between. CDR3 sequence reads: CASSVGVRSGNTIYF. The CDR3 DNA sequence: TGTGCCAGCAGTGTAGGGGTACGCTCTGGAAACACCATATATTTT.